The 26 T cell receptor beta chains in this list originate from one sample, sequenced in a study of cytotoxic CD8 clonotypes in ibrutinib-treated CLL (dated by TCRdb to the early 2020s). Per the publication, the time point label means: around 2 years on ibrutinib. Library preparation used the immunoSEQ multiplex PCR assay. The immuneACCESS repertoire file appears here via TCRdb, limited to in-frame rearrangements. These files lack a portion of the clones; in checked studies, under half of the deficit traces to unresolved V genes, and the cause of the others is not known. Within this sample are approximately 97,000 clones, with around 77% of them counted one time only. Jointly, the top ten make up 20% to 25% of the sample. Source: PBMCs, taken after 24 months of ibrutinib treatment. These receptors originate from a human donor with chronic lymphocytic leukemia.

The chain couples TRBV7-2 to TRBJ1-2, with a tentative D call TRBD1 (5 bases). This CDR3 has 12 amino acids. The V gene lost 2 bases and the J gene lost 7 bases, with 8 bases spanning the gap. Germline-derived CDR1 and CDR2 are SGHTA and FQGNSA. The CDR3 DNA follows: TGTGCCAGCAGCTTAAACAGGCGTGGCTACACCTTC. As protein: CASSLNRRGYTF.

The chain employs TRBV10-3 and TRBJ2-4, with 7 bases aligning to TRBD2. The trim removed 6 bases at V and 5 bases at J, leaving 7 bases unmatched. CDR3 length: 14 residues. Germline CDR1 ENHRY, CDR2 SYGVKD. The CDR3 bases are TGTGCCATCAGGACCGATGGGGGGGAAAACATTCAGTACTTC. The encoded protein is CAIRTDGGENIQYF.

This sequence joins TRBV10-1 and TRBJ2-7, with D uncertain. This CDR3 region has 13 residues. Germline V gene sequence: CDR1 WNHNN, CDR2 SYGVQD (reference sequence). V lost 4 bases and J 4 bases, leaving 11 bases between the germline ends. The CDR3 sequence is CASSGETEYEQYF. Here the CDR3 DNA reads TGCGCCAGCAGTGGAGAGACGGAATACGAGCAGTACTTC.

Only a few counts were recorded for this clone. The chain recombines TRBV2 with TRBJ2-3; either TRBD1 or TRBD2 may supply D (5 bases each). V was cut by 3 bases and J by 2 bases, with 12 bases left in between. This CDR3 has 15 amino acids. The V gene's germline CDR1 is SNHLY and CDR2 FYNNEI. This CDR3 is CASSETRGATDTQYF. CDR3 nucleotide sequence: TGTGCCAGCAGTGAGACCAGAGGGGCCACAGATACGCAGTATTTT.

V gene TRBV6-6 combines with J gene TRBJ1-2; TRBD1 aligns across 8 bases. CDR3 size: 15 residues. CDR1 and CDR2 (germline): MNHNY, SVGAGI (reference sequence). Trimming took 6 bases from V and 4 from J; bases not matched to a gene: 10. The CDR3 is CASSPGQGPTYGYTF. CDR3 nucleotide sequence: TGTGCCAGCAGCCCAGGACAGGGCCCAACCTATGGCTACACCTTC.

V usage is TRBV28 and J usage is TRBJ2-7, with 7 bases aligning to TRBD1. Trimming took 10 bases from V and 1 from J; bases not matched to a gene: 10. The germline V gene encodes CDR1 MDHEN and CDR2 SYDVKM. This CDR3 comprises 14 residues. The CDR3 region has the DNA TGTGCCACCCTTAGACAGGGCTTATCCTACGAGCAGTACTTC. Translation gives CATLRQGLSYEQYF.

The rearrangement uses TRBV6-6 and TRBJ1-5, with a tentative D call TRBD1 (5 bases). The germline V gene has CDR1 MNHNY and CDR2 SVGAGI (reference sequence). Trimming took off 2 bases at V and 5 bases at J, with 10 bases between the two ends. The CDR3 is 14 residues long. The DNA for the CDR3 is TGTGCCAGCAGTTACGGGCAGGGTTATCAGCCCCAGCATTTT. Protein: CASSYGQGYQPQHF.

V gene TRBV7-3 combines with J gene TRBJ2-3, with a possible D match to TRBD2 (6 bases). This CDR3 is 14 amino acids long. V shed 4 bases and J shed 4 bases, with 12 bases lying between them. Germline V gene lookup returns CDR1 SGHTA and CDR2 FQGTGA. The CDR3 sequence is CASSWRAAPDTQYF. CDR3 in DNA: TGTGCCAGCAGCTGGAGGGCCGCTCCAGATACGCAGTATTTT.

This clone was seen more than once but under ten times. V usage is TRBV11-3 and J usage is TRBJ1-1; TRBD1 matches at 7 bases. The length of the CDR3 is 13 residues. Trimming took 1 base from V and 11 from J; bases not matched to a gene: 7. Germline lookup yields CDR1 SGHNT and CDR2 YENEEA. The CDR3 region has the DNA TGTGCCAGCAGCTTAGCTGTGGGACAGCCCGCTTTCTTT. Translating gives CASSLAVGQPAFF.

This chain uses TRBV27 with TRBJ1-2; the match to TRBD1 covers 10 bases. The CDR3 has 15 amino acids. Germline CDR1 is MNHEY and CDR2 is SMNVEV (reference sequence). V lost 6 bases to trimming and J lost 0 bases; unmatched junction nucleotides: 4. The CDR3 DNA sequence: TGTGCCAGCAGGAGACAGGGGGCCGCTAACTATGGCTACACCTTC. It yields the protein CASRRQGAANYGYTF.

The genes are TRBV7-2 and TRBJ2-5, with D unclear. Per the germline V gene, CDR1 is SGHTA and CDR2 is FQGNSA. The CDR3 extends over 15 amino acids. The V and J ends lost 1 base and 2 bases respectively, with 11 bases between them. CDR3 residues: CASSLGRLGQETQYF. The CDR3 coding sequence is TGTGCCAGCAGCTTAGGTAGGCTGGGGCAAGAGACCCAGTACTTC. Drawing the rest from reference TRBV7-2 and TRBJ2-5, the complete variable domain is GAGVSQSPSNKVTEKGKDVELRCDPISGHTALYWYRQSLGQGLEFLIYFQGNSAPDKSGLPSDRFSAERTGGSVSTLTIQRTQQEDSAVYLCASSLGRLGQETQYFGPGTRLLVL.

The rearrangement joins TRBV19 to TRBJ2-7; possibly TRBD1 for D (6 bases). The CDR3 sequence is 16 residues long. Trimming removed 6 bases from V and 1 base from J, with 19 bases in between. Germline CDR1 and CDR2: LNHDA and SQIVND (reference sequence). The CDR3 nucleotides read TGTGCCAGTAGCCTAGGTGGCAGGGGCAATTCCTACGAGCAGTACTTC. Translating it yields CASSLGGRGNSYEQYF.

This chain connects TRBV9 to TRBJ2-7, with 11 bases that match TRBD2. The CDR3 consists of 14 residues. After removal of 2 bases from V and 4 bases from J, the junction contained 2 bases not matched to a gene. CDR1 SGDLS and CDR2 YYNGEE come from the germline V gene. The CDR3 bases are TGTGCCAGCAGCGTCACTAGCGGGAGTTACGAGCAGTACTTC. As protein: CASSVTSGSYEQYF.

V usage is TRBV19 and J usage is TRBJ2-2, with 8 positions matching TRBD1. The germline V gene has CDR1 LNHDA and CDR2 SQIVND (reference sequence). With V trimmed by 5 bases and J by 4 bases, 9 bases remained unmatched. The length of the CDR3 is 16 residues. Written as DNA, the CDR3 is TGTGCCAGTAGTCGAGCCGCCGGACAGGGCACCGGGGAGCTGTTTTTT. As protein: CASSRAAGQGTGELFF. Variable domain in full (rest from reference TRBV19 and TRBJ2-2): DGGITQSPKYLFRKEGQNVTLSCEQNLNHDAMYWYRQDPGQGLRLIYYSQIVNDFQKGDIAEGYSVSREKKESFPLTVTSAQKNPTAFYLCASSRAAGQGTGELFFGEGSRLTVL.

CDR3 region: CASSSGGTGELFF. The CDR3 coding sequence is TGTGCCAGCAGTTCTGGGGGCACCGGGGAGCTGTTTTTT. This chain links TRBV27 with TRBJ2-2; D is tentatively TRBD1 or TRBD2 (5 bases each). The CDR3 runs to 13 residues. The V gene lost 4 bases and the J gene lost 4 bases, with 7 bases spanning the gap. The germline V gene has CDR1 MNHEY and CDR2 SMNVEV (reference sequence).

V and J are TRBV27 and TRBJ2-7, with 13 bases identical to TRBD2. The CDR3 totals 15 residues. V lost 2 bases, J lost 4 bases, and 2 bases stayed unmatched. CDR1 and CDR2 (germline): MNHEY, SMNVEV (reference sequence). Written as DNA, the CDR3 is TGTGCCAGCAGTTTAGGGACTAGCGGGGTTTACGAGCAGTACTTC. The encoded protein is CASSLGTSGVYEQYF.

The rearrangement joins TRBV19 to TRBJ1-6, with D maybe TRBD1 (6 bases). Per germline, CDR1 LNHDA and CDR2 SQIVND (reference sequence). Trimming took 7 bases from V and 5 from J, leaving 9 bases between them. The CDR3 sequence is 13 residues long. CDR3 nucleotides: TGTGCCAGTACAGGGGCCAATAATTCACCCCTCCACTTT. Its protein product is CASTGANNSPLHF. The whole variable domain, remainder taken from reference TRBV19 and TRBJ1-6, is DGGITQSPKYLFRKEGQNVTLSCEQNLNHDAMYWYRQDPGQGLRLIYYSQIVNDFQKGDIAEGYSVSREKKESFPLTVTSAQKNPTAFYLCASTGANNSPLHFGNGTRLTVT.

The V call is TRBV28, the J call TRBJ2-7; D possibly corresponds to TRBD2 (5 bases). Germline CDR1 MDHEN, CDR2 SYDVKM. CDR3 length equals 15 residues. Trimming removed 7 bases from V and 6 bases from J, with 22 bases in between. The CDR3 is CASNPSGPGSREQYF. CDR3 nucleotides: TGTGCCAGCAACCCCTCCGGCCCGGGGTCACGCGAGCAGTACTTC.

The J gene is TRBJ2-7, the V gene TRBV27; 8 positions agree with TRBD2. J lost 6 bases, V lost 5 bases, and 6 bases had no gene match. CDR1 is MNHEY, CDR2 SMNVEV, per germline (reference sequence). The CDR3 length is 13 residues. CDR3 in amino acids: CASSHGLASEQYF. The CDR3 DNA sequence: TGTGCCAGCAGTCACGGACTAGCCTCCGAGCAGTACTTC.

V and J are TRBV11-3 and TRBJ2-1; 7 bases line up with TRBD1. This CDR3 has 14 residues. The germline V gene encodes CDR1 SGHNT and CDR2 YENEEA. V shed 3 bases, J shed 7 bases, and the junction held 6 bases outside the gene matches. The CDR3 protein is CASSFWTGRNEQFF. The CDR3 DNA reads TGTGCCAGCAGCTTTTGGACAGGAAGGAATGAGCAGTTCTTC.

V gene TRBV5-1 combines with J gene TRBJ2-7; D gene unclear. CDR3 length: 15 amino acids. The V gene's germline CDR1 is SGHRS and CDR2 YFSETQ. V dropped 0 bases and J dropped 1 base, with 11 bases sitting between them. CDR3 in amino acids: CASSLEAYTSYEQYF. Here the CDR3 DNA reads TGCGCCAGCAGCTTGGAAGCCTATACGTCCTACGAGCAGTACTTC.

This clone was detected only once. The chain carries TRBV2 and TRBJ1-2, with 8 positions matching TRBD1. The length of the CDR3 is 15 residues. With V trimmed by 2 bases and J by 4 bases, 6 bases remained unmatched. Looked up from germline, CDR1 is SNHLY and CDR2 is FYNNEI. The CDR3 sequence: CASSEQDRVGYGYTF. CDR3 nucleotides: TGTGCCAGCAGTGAACAGGACAGGGTAGGCTATGGCTACACCTTC.

The chain is built from TRBV28 and TRBJ2-3; 7 nucleotides match TRBD2. The ends lost 4 bases at V and 0 bases at J; junction bases unmatched: 4. The CDR3 extends over 15 amino acids. The germline CDR1 and CDR2 sequences are MDHEN and SYDVKM. The CDR3 sequence: CASSSGGTSTDTQYF. CDR3 in DNA: TGTGCCAGCAGTTCGGGGGGTACAAGCACAGATACGCAGTATTTT.

The table lists this clone with a few counts. This chain uses TRBV2 with TRBJ2-2, with D possibly being TRBD1 or TRBD2 (5 bases each). Germline-derived CDR1 and CDR2 are SNHLY and FYNNEI. Trimming took off 7 bases at V and 5 bases at J, with 14 bases between the two ends. This CDR3 comprises 14 residues. The CDR3 sequence: CASIQDFGTGELFF. In nucleotides, the CDR3 is TGTGCCAGCATACAGGACTTCGGGACCGGGGAGCTGTTTTTT.

The chain uses TRBV19 and TRBJ2-2; no definite D call. This CDR3 has 17 amino acids. The germline CDR1 and CDR2 sequences are LNHDA and SQIVND (reference sequence). V lost 5 bases, J lost 0 bases, and 16 bases lay in between. Here the CDR3 reads CASSFGIRIANTGELFF. The CDR3 coding sequence is TGTGCCAGTAGTTTCGGTATCCGAATAGCGAACACCGGGGAGCTGTTTTTT.

The chain employs TRBV18 and TRBJ2-3, with 8 nucleotides matching TRBD2. J was trimmed by 0 bases and V by 3 bases; bases with no gene match: 2. The CDR3 is made up of 15 amino acids. Germline V gene data show CDR1 as KGHSH and CDR2 as LQKENI. In nucleotides, the CDR3 is TGTGCCAGCTCACCTAGCGGGGTGAGCACAGATACGCAGTATTTT. Its protein product is CASSPSGVSTDTQYF.